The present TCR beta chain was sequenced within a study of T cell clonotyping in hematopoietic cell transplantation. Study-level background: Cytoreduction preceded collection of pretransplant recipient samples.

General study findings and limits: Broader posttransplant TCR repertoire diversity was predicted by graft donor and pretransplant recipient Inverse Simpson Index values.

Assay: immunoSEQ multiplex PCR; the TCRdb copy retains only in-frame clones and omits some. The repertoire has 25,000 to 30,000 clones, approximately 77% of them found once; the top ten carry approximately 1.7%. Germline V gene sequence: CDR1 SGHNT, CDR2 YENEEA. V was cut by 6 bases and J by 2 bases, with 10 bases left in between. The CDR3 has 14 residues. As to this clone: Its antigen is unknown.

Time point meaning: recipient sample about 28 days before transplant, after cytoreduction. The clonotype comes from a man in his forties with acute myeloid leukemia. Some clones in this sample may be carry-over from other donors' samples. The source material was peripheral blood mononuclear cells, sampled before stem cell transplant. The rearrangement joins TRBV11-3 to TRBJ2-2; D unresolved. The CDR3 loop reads CASRGLGNTGELFF. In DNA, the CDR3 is TGTGCCAGCAGGGGGTTAGGAAACACCGGGGAGCTGTTTTTT.